The rows below give T cell receptor beta chains drawn from one sample of a study of blood T cells in healthy people across ages. Each CDR3 protein is one row after TCRdb ran MiXCR on the 5' RACE reads. The sample holds some 710,000 distinct CDR3 sequences, 22% seen once. Sequenced input: blood. The receptors here all came from a man between 70 and 80 years old in good health. Both conserved end residues are part of each CDR3. Fields, in order: D gene, J gene, clone size, V gene, CDR3 protein, CDR3 DNA. The D gene is left open where the match is weak. Rows give clone size only sometimes, using once, few, many, or a class for an expanded clone.

D gene: TRBD2; J gene: TRBJ2-5; clone size: NA; V gene: TRBV9; CDR3 protein: CASSVGNSGGETQYF; CDR3 DNA: TGTGCCAGCAGCGTAGGAAATAGCGGGGGAGAGACCCAGTACTTC
D gene: NA; J gene: TRBJ1-5; clone size: NA; V gene: TRBV7-6; CDR3 protein: CASSPPSGQPQHF; CDR3 DNA: TGTGCCAGCAGCCCGCCGTCCGGGCAGCCCCAGCATTTT
D gene: NA; J gene: TRBJ2-7; clone size: NA; V gene: TRBV12-3/TRBV12-4; CDR3 protein: CASSQNYEQYF; CDR3 DNA: TGTGCCAGCAGCCAAAACTACGAGCAGTACTTC
D gene: TRBD1; J gene: TRBJ1-4; clone size: NA; V gene: TRBV5-1; CDR3 protein: CASSLGTGDYEKLFF; CDR3 DNA: TGCGCCAGCAGCTTGGGGACAGGCGACTACGAAAAACTGTTTTTT
D gene: NA; J gene: TRBJ2-6; clone size: many; V gene: TRBV21-1; CDR3 protein: CASSKALLGRANVLTF; CDR3 DNA: TGTGCCAGCAGCAAAGCGCTTTTAGGAAGGGCCAACGTCCTGACTTTC
D gene: NA; J gene: TRBJ2-3; clone size: many; V gene: TRBV6-6; CDR3 protein: CASSVPGVSTDTQYF; CDR3 DNA: TGTGCCAGCAGTGTACCAGGGGTGAGCACAGATACGCAGTATTTT
D gene: NA; J gene: TRBJ2-1; clone size: NA; V gene: TRBV4-3; CDR3 protein: CASSQDTGPQFF; CDR3 DNA: TGCGCCAGCAGCCAAGATACTGGGCCCCAGTTCTTC
D gene: NA; J gene: TRBJ2-2; clone size: NA; V gene: TRBV20-1; CDR3 protein: CNARGPEGTGELFF; CDR3 DNA: TGCAATGCTAGAGGACCAGAGGGGACCGGGGAGCTGTTTTTT
D gene: TRBD2; J gene: TRBJ2-1; clone size: NA; V gene: TRBV5-1; CDR3 protein: CASSLPSGRTSQHEQFF; CDR3 DNA: TGCGCCAGCAGCTTACCTAGCGGGAGGACTAGTCAGCATGAGCAGTTCTTC
D gene: NA; J gene: TRBJ2-3; clone size: NA; V gene: TRBV12-3/TRBV12-4; CDR3 protein: CASSLLQGADAQYF; CDR3 DNA: TGTGCCAGCAGCCTATTACAGGGAGCAGATGCGCAGTATTTT
D gene: NA; J gene: TRBJ2-3; clone size: NA; V gene: TRBV6-1; CDR3 protein: CASRAGRGYTDTQYF; CDR3 DNA: TGTGCCAGCAGGGCCGGCCGGGGGTACACAGATACGCAGTATTTT
D gene: TRBD1; J gene: TRBJ1-4; clone size: few; V gene: TRBV11-2; CDR3 protein: CASSLDLGTGEKLFF; CDR3 DNA: TGTGCCAGCAGCTTGGACTTGGGGACAGGCGAAAAACTGTTTTTT
D gene: NA; J gene: TRBJ2-3; clone size: few; V gene: TRBV4-1; CDR3 protein: CASSQDRTSGGTDTQYF; CDR3 DNA: TGCGCCAGCAGCCAAGATCGCACTAGTGGGGGTACAGATACGCAGTATTTT
D gene: TRBD1; J gene: TRBJ1-2; clone size: NA; V gene: TRBV29-1; CDR3 protein: CSVDHPGQAGDYGYTF; CDR3 DNA: TGCAGCGTTGATCATCCGGGACAGGCTGGGGACTATGGCTACACCTTC
D gene: NA; J gene: TRBJ1-6; clone size: NA; V gene: TRBV12-3/TRBV12-4; CDR3 protein: CASSLDTRISPLHF; CDR3 DNA: TGTGCCAGCAGTTTGGACACCCGAATTTCACCCCTCCACTTT
D gene: TRBD2; J gene: TRBJ2-1; clone size: few; V gene: TRBV20-1; CDR3 protein: CSARREGYNEQFF; CDR3 DNA: TGCAGTGCACGTCGGGAGGGGTACAATGAGCAGTTCTTC
D gene: NA; J gene: TRBJ2-2; clone size: few; V gene: TRBV9; CDR3 protein: CASSPRTSPNTGELFF; CDR3 DNA: TGTGCCAGCAGCCCCCGCACTAGTCCGAACACCGGGGAGCTGTTTTTT
D gene: TRBD1; J gene: TRBJ2-5; clone size: NA; V gene: TRBV28; CDR3 protein: CASNDPPGQARPRETQYF; CDR3 DNA: TGTGCCAGCAACGACCCCCCCGGACAGGCCCGTCCCAGAGAGACCCAGTACTTC
D gene: NA; J gene: TRBJ2-7; clone size: few; V gene: TRBV2; CDR3 protein: CASSETNEQYF; CDR3 DNA: TGTGCCAGCAGTGAAACCAACGAGCAGTACTTC
D gene: TRBD1; J gene: TRBJ1-1; clone size: few; V gene: TRBV27; CDR3 protein: CASSITAGGKAFF; CDR3 DNA: TGTGCCAGCAGTATAACGGCAGGGGGCAAGGCTTTCTTT
D gene: TRBD2; J gene: TRBJ2-5; clone size: NA; V gene: TRBV5-1; CDR3 protein: CASSLNSGGAGETQYF; CDR3 DNA: TGCGCCAGCAGCTTGAATAGCGGGGGGGCGGGAGAGACCCAGTACTTC
D gene: TRBD2; J gene: TRBJ2-3; clone size: many; V gene: TRBV11-3; CDR3 protein: CASSPGLAGTRDTQYF; CDR3 DNA: TGTGCCAGCAGCCCGGGACTAGCGGGAACGAGGGATACGCAGTATTTT
D gene: NA; J gene: TRBJ2-1; clone size: few; V gene: TRBV7-2; CDR3 protein: CASSAGTYNEQFF; CDR3 DNA: TGTGCCAGCAGCGCCGGGACATACAATGAGCAGTTCTTC
D gene: NA; J gene: TRBJ1-2; clone size: few; V gene: TRBV19; CDR3 protein: CASSARHSGQYGYTF; CDR3 DNA: TGTGCCAGTAGTGCCCGGCACAGCGGGCAGTATGGCTACACCTTC
D gene: TRBD1; J gene: TRBJ1-1; clone size: NA; V gene: TRBV11-3; CDR3 protein: CASSADPGQKTEAFF; CDR3 DNA: TGTGCCAGCAGCGCTGATCCGGGACAGAAGACCGAAGCTTTCTTT
D gene: TRBD2; J gene: TRBJ2-5; clone size: few; V gene: TRBV5-4; CDR3 protein: CASSITGTSGRAGGETQYF; CDR3 DNA: TGTGCCAGCAGCATAACCGGGACTAGCGGGAGGGCCGGTGGTGAGACCCAGTACTTC
D gene: TRBD2; J gene: TRBJ2-5; clone size: NA; V gene: TRBV2; CDR3 protein: CASIPGGTRLQETQYF; CDR3 DNA: TGTGCCAGCATCCCGGGCGGGACTAGGCTCCAAGAGACCCAGTACTTC
D gene: NA; J gene: TRBJ2-7; clone size: NA; V gene: TRBV10-3; CDR3 protein: CAISDRDTSFAEQYF; CDR3 DNA: TGTGCCATCAGTGACCGGGACACCTCCTTCGCCGAGCAGTACTTC
D gene: NA; J gene: TRBJ2-1; clone size: NA; V gene: TRBV30; CDR3 protein: CAWSVREGGEQFF; CDR3 DNA: TGTGCCTGGAGTGTGCGCGAGGGAGGTGAGCAGTTCTTC
D gene: NA; J gene: TRBJ2-4; clone size: NA; V gene: TRBV7-3; CDR3 protein: CASSHGGANIQYF; CDR3 DNA: TGTGCCAGCAGCCACGGGGGTGCAAACATTCAGTACTTC